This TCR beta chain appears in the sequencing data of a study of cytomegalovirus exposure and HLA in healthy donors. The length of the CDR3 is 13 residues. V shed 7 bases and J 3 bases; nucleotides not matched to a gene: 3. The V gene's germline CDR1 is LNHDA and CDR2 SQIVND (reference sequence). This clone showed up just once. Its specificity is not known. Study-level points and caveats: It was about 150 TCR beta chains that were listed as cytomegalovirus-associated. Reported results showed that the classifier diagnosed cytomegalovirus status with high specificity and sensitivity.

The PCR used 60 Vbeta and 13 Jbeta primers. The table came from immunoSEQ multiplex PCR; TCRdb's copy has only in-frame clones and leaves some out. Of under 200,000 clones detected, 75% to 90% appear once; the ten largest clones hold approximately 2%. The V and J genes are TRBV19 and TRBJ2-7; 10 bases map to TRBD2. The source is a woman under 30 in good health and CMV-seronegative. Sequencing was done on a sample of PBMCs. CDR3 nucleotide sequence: TGTGCCAGTAAAGCGGGAGGGATCTACGAGCAGTACTTC. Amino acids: CASKAGGIYEQYF.